A selection of T cell receptor beta chains follows, all from one sample in a study of T cell responses to AZD1222 COVID-19 vaccine. Sequencing used immunoSEQ multiplex PCR; TCRdb keeps in-frame clones, though not all of them. The sample has 95,000 to 100,000 clones, roughly 84% seen once. The sequences come from peripheral blood, collected 28 days after the second AZD1222 dose. The receptors originated from an adult who received the AZD1222 COVID-19 vaccine. Both conserved end residues are part of each CDR3. D genes are given only for firm matches. Size tells how often a clone was seen (once, few, many) or the class of an expanded clone, and some rows leave it out.

j_call: TRBJ2-2; clone_size: once; v_call: TRBV19; d_call: TRBD2; cdr3_nt: TGTGCCAGTAGTCTAGGACTAGCGGAGAACACCGGGGAGCTGTTTTTT; cdr3_aa: CASSLGLAENTGELFF
j_call: TRBJ2-5; clone_size: few; v_call: TRBV7-2; d_call: -; cdr3_nt: TGTGCCAGCAGCTTAGAAGGTTCGCGGGAGACCCAGTACTTC; cdr3_aa: CASSLEGSRETQYF
j_call: TRBJ2-7; clone_size: -; v_call: TRBV4-3; d_call: -; cdr3_nt: TGCGCCAGCAGCCAAGATTTAGGTGGGAGAACGAAGTACGAGCAGTACTTC; cdr3_aa: CASSQDLGGRTKYEQYF
j_call: TRBJ2-1; clone_size: -; v_call: TRBV7-2; d_call: TRBD1; cdr3_nt: TGTGCCAGCAGCTGGACAGGAGGCAATGAGCAGTTCTTC; cdr3_aa: CASSWTGGNEQFF
j_call: TRBJ2-7; clone_size: -; v_call: TRBV6-1; d_call: -; cdr3_nt: TGTGCGGTAGGCTACGAGCAGTACTTC; cdr3_aa: CAVGYEQYF
j_call: TRBJ2-3; clone_size: -; v_call: TRBV7-9; d_call: -; cdr3_nt: TGTGCCAGCAGCTTAGGGACAGACTACACAGATACGCAGTATTTT; cdr3_aa: CASSLGTDYTDTQYF
j_call: TRBJ1-6; clone_size: -; v_call: TRBV7-2; d_call: -; cdr3_nt: TGTGCCAGCTCCCGGGGGGGGTATAATTCACCCCTCCACTTT; cdr3_aa: CASSRGGYNSPLHF
j_call: TRBJ1-3; clone_size: -; v_call: TRBV7-6; d_call: TRBD1; cdr3_nt: TGTGCCAGCACATCACAGGGGCTCGGGAGAAACACCATATATTTT; cdr3_aa: CASTSQGLGRNTIYF
j_call: TRBJ2-1; clone_size: -; v_call: TRBV10-3; d_call: TRBD2; cdr3_nt: TGTGCCATCAGGGATGGAAGCGGGGGGGGAGACAATGAGCAGTTCTTC; cdr3_aa: CAIRDGSGGGDNEQFF
j_call: TRBJ1-3; clone_size: -; v_call: TRBV5-1; d_call: TRBD1; cdr3_nt: TGCGCCAGCAGCTTGGCCCCGGGACAGGGTGGAGGAAACACCATATATTTT; cdr3_aa: CASSLAPGQGGGNTIYF
j_call: TRBJ2-7; clone_size: -; v_call: TRBV5-4; d_call: TRBD1; cdr3_nt: TGTGCCAGCAGCTTGACCGGGACAGGGGCGGGAGAGCAGTACTTC; cdr3_aa: CASSLTGTGAGEQYF
j_call: TRBJ1-5; clone_size: -; v_call: TRBV27; d_call: -; cdr3_nt: TGTGCCAGCAGTTTAGAGAGGCATCAGCCCCAGCATTTT; cdr3_aa: CASSLERHQPQHF
j_call: TRBJ1-1; clone_size: -; v_call: TRBV3-1/TRBV3-2; d_call: TRBD1; cdr3_nt: TGTGCCAGCAGCCAAGCCAACAGGGGGAACACTGAAGCTTTCTTT; cdr3_aa: CASSQANRGNTEAFF
j_call: TRBJ1-2; clone_size: -; v_call: TRBV7-3; d_call: -; cdr3_nt: TGTGCCAGCAGCCCCTCGGGACGGGCTAACTATGGCTACACCTTC; cdr3_aa: CASSPSGRANYGYTF
j_call: TRBJ2-3; clone_size: -; v_call: TRBV5-6; d_call: -; cdr3_nt: TGTGCCAGCAGCCAATTCGGGACAACTAGCACAGATACGCAGTATTTT; cdr3_aa: CASSQFGTTSTDTQYF
j_call: TRBJ1-1; clone_size: -; v_call: TRBV9; d_call: TRBD1; cdr3_nt: TGTGCCAGCAGCGTAATGACAGGGGACGACACTGAAGCTTTCTTT; cdr3_aa: CASSVMTGDDTEAFF
j_call: TRBJ2-1; clone_size: -; v_call: TRBV7-3; d_call: TRBD2; cdr3_nt: TGTGCCAGCAGCTTAACCGGGAGGGAGCAGTTCTTC; cdr3_aa: CASSLTGREQFF
j_call: TRBJ2-1; clone_size: -; v_call: TRBV24-1; d_call: -; cdr3_nt: TGTGCCACCAGTGATTTGAGGGCGGGGAATGAGCAGTTCTTC; cdr3_aa: CATSDLRAGNEQFF
j_call: TRBJ1-4; clone_size: -; v_call: TRBV19; d_call: TRBD1; cdr3_nt: TGTGCCAGTAGTATTTCGAGGGGGCAATCATTTTTTGAAAAACTGTTTTTT; cdr3_aa: CASSISRGQSFFEKLFF
j_call: TRBJ1-2; clone_size: -; v_call: TRBV15; d_call: -; cdr3_nt: TGTGCCACCAGCAGAGATCTAGTGGGGAGGGGTTATGGCTACACCTTC; cdr3_aa: CATSRDLVGRGYGYTF
j_call: TRBJ2-7; clone_size: -; v_call: TRBV6-4; d_call: -; cdr3_nt: TGTGCCAGCAGTGATACGGAGGCGCCTGACCGGTACGAGCAGTACTTC; cdr3_aa: CASSDTEAPDRYEQYF
j_call: TRBJ2-2; clone_size: -; v_call: TRBV9; d_call: -; cdr3_nt: TGTGCCAGCAGCGTAGTTGTCGGTTCCGGGGAGCTGTTTTTT; cdr3_aa: CASSVVVGSGELFF
j_call: TRBJ1-1; clone_size: -; v_call: TRBV19; d_call: -; cdr3_nt: TGTGCCAGTAGTGCCCAGGGACTTACGAACACTGAAGCTTTCTTT; cdr3_aa: CASSAQGLTNTEAFF
j_call: TRBJ1-1; clone_size: -; v_call: TRBV5-4; d_call: -; cdr3_nt: TGTGCCAGCAGCTCGGCCTCCTCGAACACTGAAGCTTTCTTT; cdr3_aa: CASSSASSNTEAFF
j_call: TRBJ1-4; clone_size: once; v_call: TRBV7-9; d_call: TRBD1; cdr3_nt: TGTGCCAGCAGCCCTCGACCGGGACAGGGAGAAAAACTGTTTTTT; cdr3_aa: CASSPRPGQGEKLFF
j_call: TRBJ2-3; clone_size: -; v_call: TRBV5-1; d_call: -; cdr3_nt: TGCGCCAGCAGCTTGGAAGGCCAGGACGTTACGCAGTATTTT; cdr3_aa: CASSLEGQDVTQYF
j_call: TRBJ2-7; clone_size: -; v_call: TRBV6-2/TRBV6-3; d_call: -; cdr3_nt: TGTGCCAGCAGTCCGTTTTTCGACGAGCAGTACTTC; cdr3_aa: CASSPFFDEQYF
j_call: TRBJ1-2; clone_size: once; v_call: TRBV6-5; d_call: -; cdr3_nt: TGTGCCAGCAGTTACGCTACCGGGACCTATGGCTACACCTTC; cdr3_aa: CASSYATGTYGYTF
j_call: TRBJ1-1; clone_size: -; v_call: TRBV6-2/TRBV6-3; d_call: TRBD1; cdr3_nt: TGTGCCAGCAGCCCTCTTCACCGGACAGGGGGGAACACTGAAGCTTTCTTT; cdr3_aa: CASSPLHRTGGNTEAFF
j_call: TRBJ1-6; clone_size: -; v_call: TRBV18; d_call: -; cdr3_nt: TGTGCCAGCTCACCGGGAGAGTTAGTCCCCCTCCACTTT; cdr3_aa: CASSPGELVPLHF
j_call: TRBJ1-1; clone_size: -; v_call: TRBV7-9; d_call: -; cdr3_nt: TGTGCCAGCAGCTTAGGTGGGGGAGAGGGGAACACTGAAGCTTTCTTT; cdr3_aa: CASSLGGGEGNTEAFF
j_call: TRBJ2-2; clone_size: -; v_call: TRBV3-1/TRBV3-2; d_call: -; cdr3_nt: TGTGCCAGCAGAAAGGACGGCCAGGCCGGGGAGCTGTTTTTT; cdr3_aa: CASRKDGQAGELFF
j_call: TRBJ1-5; clone_size: -; v_call: TRBV4-1; d_call: -; cdr3_nt: TGCGCCAGCAGCCAAGCGAAGGGGGTGGGCAATCAGCCCCAGCATTTT; cdr3_aa: CASSQAKGVGNQPQHF
j_call: TRBJ2-7; clone_size: -; v_call: TRBV3-1/TRBV3-2; d_call: -; cdr3_nt: TGTGCCAGCAGCGACACTACCTGGGAGCAGTACTTC; cdr3_aa: CASSDTTWEQYF
j_call: TRBJ2-2; clone_size: few; v_call: TRBV18; d_call: TRBD2; cdr3_nt: TGTGCCAGCTCACGAACGCCAGGGAGTCCTAGCGGGAGGAACACCGGGGAGCTGTTTTTT; cdr3_aa: CASSRTPGSPSGRNTGELFF
j_call: TRBJ1-5; clone_size: -; v_call: TRBV6-9; d_call: -; cdr3_nt: TGTGCCAGCAGTTATTGCGGTATAACAGATTTCAATCAGCCCCAGCATTTT; cdr3_aa: CASSYCGITDFNQPQHF
j_call: TRBJ2-7; clone_size: -; v_call: TRBV19; d_call: -; cdr3_nt: TGTGCCAGTAGTCGGCGCAGGGACGGAACAACCTACGAGCAGTACTTC; cdr3_aa: CASSRRRDGTTYEQYF
j_call: TRBJ2-5; clone_size: -; v_call: TRBV19; d_call: -; cdr3_nt: TGTGCCAGTAGTATGGCCCTGGGGTCAACCCAGTACTTC; cdr3_aa: CASSMALGSTQYF
j_call: TRBJ2-1; clone_size: -; v_call: TRBV5-4; d_call: -; cdr3_nt: TGTGCCAGCAGCCAGGGACGAAACAATGAGCAGTTCTTC; cdr3_aa: CASSQGRNNEQFF
j_call: TRBJ2-1; clone_size: -; v_call: TRBV11-3; d_call: TRBD2; cdr3_nt: TGTGCCAGCATCAGTAGCGGGGGGGTAAAAAGAAGCTCCTACAATGAGCAGTTCTTC; cdr3_aa: CASISSGGVKRSSYNEQFF
j_call: TRBJ2-1; clone_size: -; v_call: TRBV7-9; d_call: -; cdr3_nt: TGTGCCAGCAGCTTAACGGGACGCTACAATGAGCAGTTCTTC; cdr3_aa: CASSLTGRYNEQFF
j_call: TRBJ2-1; clone_size: -; v_call: TRBV5-1; d_call: TRBD2; cdr3_nt: TGCGCCAGCAGCCCTGCTAGCGGGGGCTACAATGAGCAGTTCTTC; cdr3_aa: CASSPASGGYNEQFF
j_call: TRBJ1-2; clone_size: once; v_call: TRBV5-1; d_call: -; cdr3_nt: TGCGCCAGCGGCGACTCTAGGGATGGCTACACCTTC; cdr3_aa: CASGDSRDGYTF
j_call: TRBJ2-2; clone_size: few; v_call: TRBV5-1; d_call: TRBD2; cdr3_nt: TGCGCCAGCGGACTAGACAGTCAACCCGGGGAGCTGTTTTTT; cdr3_aa: CASGLDSQPGELFF
j_call: TRBJ1-1; clone_size: -; v_call: TRBV18; d_call: -; cdr3_nt: TGTGCCAGCTCACCAGCACAGAACACTGAAGCTTTCTTT; cdr3_aa: CASSPAQNTEAFF
j_call: TRBJ2-3; clone_size: once; v_call: TRBV18; d_call: -; cdr3_nt: TGTGCCAGCTCACCTTACCCAGGCACAGATACGCAGTATTTT; cdr3_aa: CASSPYPGTDTQYF
j_call: TRBJ2-1; clone_size: -; v_call: TRBV5-1; d_call: TRBD1; cdr3_nt: TGCGCCAGCAGCTTGGAGACAGGGTCATCCTACAATGAGCAGTTCTTC; cdr3_aa: CASSLETGSSYNEQFF
j_call: TRBJ1-1; clone_size: -; v_call: TRBV28; d_call: -; cdr3_nt: TGTGCCAGCAGACCTCCAAACACTGAAGCTTTCTTT; cdr3_aa: CASRPPNTEAFF
j_call: TRBJ1-2; clone_size: -; v_call: TRBV24-1; d_call: -; cdr3_nt: TGTGCCACCAGTGGGCCAGGACTCCAAGCTAACTATGGCTACACCTTC; cdr3_aa: CATSGPGLQANYGYTF
j_call: TRBJ2-5; clone_size: -; v_call: TRBV14; d_call: -; cdr3_nt: TGTGCCAGCGGGATCCGGCACCAAGAGACCCAGTACTTC; cdr3_aa: CASGIRHQETQYF
j_call: TRBJ2-5; clone_size: -; v_call: TRBV5-4; d_call: TRBD2; cdr3_nt: TGTGCCAGCAGGGCTAGCGGGAGTCAAGAGACCCAGTACTTC; cdr3_aa: CASRASGSQETQYF
j_call: TRBJ2-7; clone_size: -; v_call: TRBV10-3; d_call: -; cdr3_nt: TGTGCCACCGGACGAAGTGGGACCTACGAGCAGTACTTC; cdr3_aa: CATGRSGTYEQYF
j_call: TRBJ2-7; clone_size: once; v_call: TRBV20-1; d_call: TRBD2; cdr3_nt: TGCAGTGCTGCCCCTAGCGGCGAGCAGTACTTC; cdr3_aa: CSAAPSGEQYF
j_call: TRBJ1-6; clone_size: -; v_call: TRBV30; d_call: -; cdr3_nt: TGTGCCTGGAGTGTACCGCGGGCACCCCTCCACTTT; cdr3_aa: CAWSVPRAPLHF
j_call: TRBJ1-2; clone_size: -; v_call: TRBV27; d_call: TRBD1; cdr3_nt: TGTGCCAGCAGTGGCCCGCGACAGGGGGCATATGGCTACACCTTC; cdr3_aa: CASSGPRQGAYGYTF